This T cell receptor beta chain was sequenced in a study of CD8+ T cells in alopecia areata. Germline V gene sequence: CDR1 SGHRS, CDR2 YFSETQ. Trimming removed 7 bases at V and 8 bases at J, with 28 bases between. CDR3 length equals 17 residues. Described treatment: oral pan-JAK inhibitor, 5-10 mg twice daily. cDNA prepared by RNA extraction and subsequent reverse transcription served as the template for sequencing. The method was immunoSEQ multiplex PCR; TCRdb's version includes in-frame clones alone and lacks a portion of them. The sample has over 150,000 clones, roughly 60% seen once; the top ten hold 5.5% to 6%.

V and J are TRBV5-1 and TRBJ2-1, with D possibly called TRBD1 or TRBD2 (8 bases each). The source of this sequence is a human donor with alopecia areata. The sample was CD4+ T cells sorted from blood, taken at week 24, from a patient treated with tofacitinib. The CDR3, as DNA: TGCGCCAGCTTCCTGGACAGGGCTCCGGGAGGGCTTGATGAGCAGTTCTTC. The encoded protein is CASFLDRAPGGLDEQFF.